This TCR beta chain is drawn from a study of T-cell reconstitution after alpha-beta-depleted transplantation in children. TCRbeta library preparation incorporated unique molecular identifiers. TCRdb passed the PCR reads through MiXCR, listing each CDR3 protein once. The sample includes hundreds of thousands of distinct CDR3 sequences, 16% of them seen just once. Trimming cost V 5 bases and J 0 bases; bases outside gene matches: 9. The CDR3 consists of 16 residues. The V gene's germline CDR1 is SGHTA and CDR2 FQGNSA. The source is a human donor who donated a stem cell graft to a child with acute myeloid leukemia. The sequencing here drew on PBMCs from the stem cell graft donor, taken from the stem cell graft. This chain joins TRBV7-2 and TRBJ1-1; 7 positions agree with TRBD1. The CDR3 loop reads CASSPRDSLMNTEAFF. The CDR3 nucleotides are TGTGCCAGCAGCCCTCGGGACAGCCTCATGAACACTGAAGCTTTCTTT. Full variable domain (missing parts from reference TRBV7-2 and TRBJ1-1): GAGVSQSPSNKVTEKGKDVELRCDPISGHTALYWYRQSLGQGLEFLIYFQGNSAPDKSGLPSDRFSAERTGGSVSTLTIQRTQQEDSAVYLCASSPRDSLMNTEAFFGQGTRLTVV.